This T cell receptor (beta chain) was captured in a study of cytomegalovirus exposure and HLA in healthy donors. CDR1 SGDLS and CDR2 YYNGEE come from the germline V gene. The CDR3 runs 15 residues. Trimming took 0 bases from V and 4 from J, leaving 12 bases between them. Primers for the PCR totalled 60 Vbeta and 13 Jbeta. The method was immunoSEQ multiplex PCR; TCRdb's version includes in-frame clones alone and lacks a portion of them. Of about 99,000 clones detected, about 80% appear once; the ten largest clones hold about 3.1%. V and J are TRBV9 and TRBJ2-3; the D gene is possibly TRBD1 (5 bases). The sequencing input was PBMCs. The sequence derives from a male donor in good health and CMV-seropositive. The CDR3 coding sequence is TGTGCCAGCAGCGTAGTAGCAGGGTGGGCAGATACGCAGTATTTT. Translated: CASSVVAGWADTQYF.